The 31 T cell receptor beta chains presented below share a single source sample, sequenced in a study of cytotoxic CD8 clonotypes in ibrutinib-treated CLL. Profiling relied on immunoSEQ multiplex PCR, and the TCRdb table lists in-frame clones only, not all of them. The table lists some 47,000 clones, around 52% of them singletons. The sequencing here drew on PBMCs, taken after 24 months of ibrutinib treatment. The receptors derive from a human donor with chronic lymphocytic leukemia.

CDR3 residues: CASSIGLLSGNTIYF. The CDR3 DNA reads as TGTGCCAGTAGTATCGGACTCCTCTCTGGAAACACCATATATTTT. The chain recombines TRBV19 with TRBJ1-3, with D unclear. The V gene lost 3 bases and the J gene lost 0 bases, with 9 bases spanning the gap. Germline V gene lookup returns CDR1 LNHDA and CDR2 SQIVND (reference sequence). The CDR3 is made up of 15 amino acids. The whole variable domain, filled in from reference TRBV19 and TRBJ1-3, reads DGGITQSPKYLFRKEGQNVTLSCEQNLNHDAMYWYRQDPGQGLRLIYYSQIVNDFQKGDIAEGYSVSREKKESFPLTVTSAQKNPTAFYLCASSIGLLSGNTIYFGEGSWLTVV.

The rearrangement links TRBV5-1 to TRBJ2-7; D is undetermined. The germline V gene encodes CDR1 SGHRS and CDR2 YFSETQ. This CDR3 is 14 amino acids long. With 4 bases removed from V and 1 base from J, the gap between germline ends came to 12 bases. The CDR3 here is CASSLGVASYEQYF. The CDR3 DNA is TGCGCCAGCAGCCTGGGTGTTGCATCCTACGAGCAGTACTTC.

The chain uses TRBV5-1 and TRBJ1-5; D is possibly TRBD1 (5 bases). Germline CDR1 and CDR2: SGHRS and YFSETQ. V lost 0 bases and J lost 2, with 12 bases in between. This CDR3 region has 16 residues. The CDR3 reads CASSLDGDSRNQPQHF. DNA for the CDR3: TGCGCCAGCAGCTTGGACGGCGACAGCCGCAATCAGCCCCAGCATTTT.

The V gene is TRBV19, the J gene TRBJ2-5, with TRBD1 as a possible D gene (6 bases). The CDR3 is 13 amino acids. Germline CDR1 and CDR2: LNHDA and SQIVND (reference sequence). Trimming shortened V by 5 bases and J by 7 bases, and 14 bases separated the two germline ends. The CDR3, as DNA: TGTGCCAGTAGTCCACGGACACAGGGGACCCAGTACTTC. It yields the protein CASSPRTQGTQYF. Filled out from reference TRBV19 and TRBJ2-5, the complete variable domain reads DGGITQSPKYLFRKEGQNVTLSCEQNLNHDAMYWYRQDPGQGLRLIYYSQIVNDFQKGDIAEGYSVSREKKESFPLTVTSAQKNPTAFYLCASSPRTQGTQYFGPGTRLLVL.

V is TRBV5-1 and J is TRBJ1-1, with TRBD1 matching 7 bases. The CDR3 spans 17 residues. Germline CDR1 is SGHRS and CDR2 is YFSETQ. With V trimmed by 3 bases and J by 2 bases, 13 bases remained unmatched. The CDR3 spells CASSSYVAGGINTEAFF. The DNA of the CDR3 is TGCGCCAGCAGCTCCTACGTTGCAGGGGGTATAAACACTGAAGCTTTCTTT.

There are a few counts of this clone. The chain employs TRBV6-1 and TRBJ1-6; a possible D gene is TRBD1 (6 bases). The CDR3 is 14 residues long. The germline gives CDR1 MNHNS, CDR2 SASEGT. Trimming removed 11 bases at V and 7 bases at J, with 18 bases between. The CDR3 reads CAVKTGPWNSPLHF. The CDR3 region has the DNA TGTGCCGTCAAAACAGGGCCTTGGAATTCACCCCTCCACTTT.

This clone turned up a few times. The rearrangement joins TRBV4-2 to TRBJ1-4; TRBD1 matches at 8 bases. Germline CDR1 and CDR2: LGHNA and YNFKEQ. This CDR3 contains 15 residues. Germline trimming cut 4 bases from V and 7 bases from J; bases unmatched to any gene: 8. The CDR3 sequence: CASSPRAGGGEKLFF. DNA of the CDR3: TGTGCCAGCAGCCCAAGAGCAGGGGGCGGTGAAAAACTGTTTTTT.

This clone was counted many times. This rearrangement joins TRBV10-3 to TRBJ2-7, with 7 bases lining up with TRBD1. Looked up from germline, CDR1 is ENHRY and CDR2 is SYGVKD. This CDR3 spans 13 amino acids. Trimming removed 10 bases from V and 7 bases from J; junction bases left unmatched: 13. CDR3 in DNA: TGTGCCACAGGATCAGGGGGTTCGGGTGAGCAGTACTTC. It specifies CATGSGGSGEQYF.

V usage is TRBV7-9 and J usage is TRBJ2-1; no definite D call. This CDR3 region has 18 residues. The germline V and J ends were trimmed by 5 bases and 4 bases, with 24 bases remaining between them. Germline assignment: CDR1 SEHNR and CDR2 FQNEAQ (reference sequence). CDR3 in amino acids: CASSLPLVGIDPYNEQFF. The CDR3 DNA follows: TGTGCCAGCAGCCTCCCATTGGTGGGGATAGACCCTTACAATGAGCAGTTCTTC. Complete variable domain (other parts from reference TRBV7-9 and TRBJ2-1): DTGVSQNPRHKITKRGQNVTFRCDPISEHNRLYWYRQTLGQGPEFLTYFQNEAQLEKSRLLSDRFSAERPKGSFSTLEIQRTEQGDSAMYLCASSLPLVGIDPYNEQFFGPGTRLTVL.

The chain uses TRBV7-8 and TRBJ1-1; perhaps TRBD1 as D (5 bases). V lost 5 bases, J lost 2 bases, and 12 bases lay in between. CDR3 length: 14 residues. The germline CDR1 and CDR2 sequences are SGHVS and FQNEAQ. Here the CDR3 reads CASSPGTANTEAFF. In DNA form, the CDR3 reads TGTGCCAGCAGCCCCGGGACGGCAAACACTGAAGCTTTCTTT.

In nucleotides, the CDR3 is TGTGCCAGCAGCTTAAGGACAGGCCTCTCCTACGAGCAGTACTTC. Its translation is CASSLRTGLSYEQYF. The chain couples TRBV7-6 to TRBJ2-7, with 7 nucleotides matching TRBD1. CDR3 size: 15 residues. The V segment lost 2 bases and the J segment 0 bases; nucleotides outside the gene matches: 4. The germline gives CDR1 SGHVS, CDR2 FNYEAQ.

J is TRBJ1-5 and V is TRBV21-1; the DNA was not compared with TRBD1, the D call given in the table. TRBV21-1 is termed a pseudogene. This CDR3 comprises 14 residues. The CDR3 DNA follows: TGTGCCAGCAGCCCTCCCGACAGGGCCCAGCCCCAGCATTTT. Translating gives CASSPPDRAQPQHF.

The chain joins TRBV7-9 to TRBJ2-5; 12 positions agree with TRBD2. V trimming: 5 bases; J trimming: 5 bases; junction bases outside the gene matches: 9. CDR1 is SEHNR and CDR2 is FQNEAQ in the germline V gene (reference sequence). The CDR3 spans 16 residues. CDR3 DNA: TGTGCCAGCAGCCGCCGACTAGCGGGGGCCGGGGAGACCCAGTACTTC. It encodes CASSRRLAGAGETQYF.

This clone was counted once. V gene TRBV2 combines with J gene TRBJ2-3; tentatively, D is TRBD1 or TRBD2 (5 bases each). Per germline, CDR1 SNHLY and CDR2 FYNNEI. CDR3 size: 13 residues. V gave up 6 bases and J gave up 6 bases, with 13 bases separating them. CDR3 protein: CASRGEKRDTQYF. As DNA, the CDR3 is TGTGCCAGCAGGGGGGAGAAGAGGGATACGCAGTATTTT. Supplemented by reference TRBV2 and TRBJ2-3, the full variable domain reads EPEVTQTPSHQVTQMGQEVILRCVPISNHLYFYWYRQILGQKVEFLVSFYNNEISEKSEIFDDQFSVERPDGSNFTLKIRSTKLEDSAMYFCASRGEKRDTQYFGPGTRLTVL.

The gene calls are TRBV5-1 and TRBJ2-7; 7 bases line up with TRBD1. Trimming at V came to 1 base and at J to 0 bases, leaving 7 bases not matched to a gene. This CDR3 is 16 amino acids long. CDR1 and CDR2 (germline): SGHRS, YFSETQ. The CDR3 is CASSLTPGQSSYEQYF. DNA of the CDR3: TGCGCCAGCAGCTTGACCCCGGGACAGAGCTCCTACGAGCAGTACTTC.

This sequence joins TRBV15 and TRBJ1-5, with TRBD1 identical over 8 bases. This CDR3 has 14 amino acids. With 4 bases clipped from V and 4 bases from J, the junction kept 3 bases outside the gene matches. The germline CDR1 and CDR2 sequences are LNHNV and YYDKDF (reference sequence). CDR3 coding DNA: TGTGCCACCAGCACAGGGGGCAATAATCAGCCCCAGCATTTT. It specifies CATSTGGNNQPQHF.

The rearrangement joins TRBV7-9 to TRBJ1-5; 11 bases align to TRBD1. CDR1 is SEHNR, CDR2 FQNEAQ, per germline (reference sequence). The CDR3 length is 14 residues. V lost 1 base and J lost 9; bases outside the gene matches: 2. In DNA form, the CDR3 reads TGTGCCAGCAGCTTAGGGACAGGGGGCCCGCCCCAGCATTTT. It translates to CASSLGTGGPPQHF.

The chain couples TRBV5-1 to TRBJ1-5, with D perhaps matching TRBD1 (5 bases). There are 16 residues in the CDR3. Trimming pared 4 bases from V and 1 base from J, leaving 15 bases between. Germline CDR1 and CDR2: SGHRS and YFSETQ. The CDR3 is CASSPVGVGSNQPQHF. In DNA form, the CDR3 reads TGCGCCAGCAGCCCGGTGGGGGTAGGAAGCAATCAGCCCCAGCATTTT.

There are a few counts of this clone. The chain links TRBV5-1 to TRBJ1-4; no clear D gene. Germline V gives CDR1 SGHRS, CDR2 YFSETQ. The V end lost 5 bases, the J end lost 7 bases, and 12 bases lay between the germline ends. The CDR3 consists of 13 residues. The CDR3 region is CASSAGGSEKLFF. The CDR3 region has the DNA TGCGCCAGCAGTGCGGGAGGTAGTGAAAAACTGTTTTTT.

The CDR3 region has the DNA TGTGCCAGCAGCTTGGTCGGCTCTGGAAACACCATATATTTT. Translating gives CASSLVGSGNTIYF. The chain is built from TRBV7-9 and TRBJ1-3; no clear D. Germline assignment: CDR1 SEHNR and CDR2 FQNEAQ (reference sequence). CDR3 length: 14 amino acids. The V gene lost 3 bases and the J gene lost 0 bases, with 6 bases spanning the gap.

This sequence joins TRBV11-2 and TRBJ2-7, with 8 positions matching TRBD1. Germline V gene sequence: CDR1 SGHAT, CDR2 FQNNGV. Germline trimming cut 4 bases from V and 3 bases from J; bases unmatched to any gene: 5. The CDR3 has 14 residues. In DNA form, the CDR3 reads TGTGCCAGCAGCTCCCGGGGACAGGACTACGAGCAGTACTTC. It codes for CASSSRGQDYEQYF.

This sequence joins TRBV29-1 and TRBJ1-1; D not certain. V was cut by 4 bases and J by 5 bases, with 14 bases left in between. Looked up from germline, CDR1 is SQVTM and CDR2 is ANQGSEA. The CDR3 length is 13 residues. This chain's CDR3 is CSVAQSVWTEAFF. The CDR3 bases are TGCAGCGTTGCTCAGTCGGTTTGGACTGAAGCTTTCTTT.

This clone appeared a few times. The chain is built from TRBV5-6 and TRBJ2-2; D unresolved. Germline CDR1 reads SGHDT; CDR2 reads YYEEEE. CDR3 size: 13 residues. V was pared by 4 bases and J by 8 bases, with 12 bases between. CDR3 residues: CASSRETRGELFF. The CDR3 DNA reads TGTGCCAGCAGCAGAGAAACGAGGGGGGAGCTGTTTTTT.

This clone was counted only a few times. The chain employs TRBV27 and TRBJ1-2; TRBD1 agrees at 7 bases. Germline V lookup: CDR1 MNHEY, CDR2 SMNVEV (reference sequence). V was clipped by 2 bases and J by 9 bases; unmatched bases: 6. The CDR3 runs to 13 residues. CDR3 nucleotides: TGTGCCAGCAGTTTAAGTACAGGGGAACGCTACACCTTC. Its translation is CASSLSTGERYTF.

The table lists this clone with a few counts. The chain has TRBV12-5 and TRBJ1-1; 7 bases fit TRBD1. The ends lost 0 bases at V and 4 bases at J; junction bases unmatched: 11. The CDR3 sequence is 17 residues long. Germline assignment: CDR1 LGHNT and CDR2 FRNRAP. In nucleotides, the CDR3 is TGTGCTAGTGGTTTGGTACAGGACAGGAGGGTTGGCACTGAAGCTTTCTTT. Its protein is CASGLVQDRRVGTEAFF.

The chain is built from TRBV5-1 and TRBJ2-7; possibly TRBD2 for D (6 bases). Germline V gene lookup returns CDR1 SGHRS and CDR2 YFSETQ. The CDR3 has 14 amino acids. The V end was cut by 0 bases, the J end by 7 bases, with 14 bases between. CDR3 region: CASSLGQHGGEQYF. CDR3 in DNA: TGCGCCAGCAGCTTGGGACAGCACGGGGGAGAGCAGTACTTC.

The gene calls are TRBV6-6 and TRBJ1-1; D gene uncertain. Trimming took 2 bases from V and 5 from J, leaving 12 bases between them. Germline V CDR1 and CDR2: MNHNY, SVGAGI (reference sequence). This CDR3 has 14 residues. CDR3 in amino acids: CASSYMSMGTEAFF. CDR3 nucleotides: TGTGCCAGCAGTTACATGAGCATGGGGACTGAAGCTTTCTTT.

This CDR3 is CASSQDKRIGSLNTEAFF. The CDR3 region has the DNA TGTGCCAGCAGCCAAGATAAAAGGATCGGCAGTTTGAACACTGAAGCTTTCTTT. The chain carries TRBV4-2 and TRBJ1-1; D remains unclear. In germline, CDR1 is LGHNA, CDR2 YNFKEQ. The length of the CDR3 is 18 residues. V was cut by 0 bases and J by 0 bases, with 17 bases left in between.

CDR3 in DNA: TGTGCCAGCAGGGCAAGCGGTAGGGATGAGCAGTTCTTC. Encoded protein: CASRASGRDEQFF. The chain recombines TRBV6-6 with TRBJ2-1; tentative D call: TRBD2 (5 bases). Trimming removed 6 bases from V and 8 bases from J, with 14 bases in between. There are 13 residues in the CDR3. Germline values: CDR1 MNHNY, CDR2 SVGAGI (reference sequence).

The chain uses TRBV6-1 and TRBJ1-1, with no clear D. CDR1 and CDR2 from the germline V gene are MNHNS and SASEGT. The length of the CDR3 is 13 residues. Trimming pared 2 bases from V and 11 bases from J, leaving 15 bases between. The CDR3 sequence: CASSESVQTSAFF. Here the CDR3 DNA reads TGTGCCAGCAGTGAATCTGTACAGACGTCCGCTTTCTTT.

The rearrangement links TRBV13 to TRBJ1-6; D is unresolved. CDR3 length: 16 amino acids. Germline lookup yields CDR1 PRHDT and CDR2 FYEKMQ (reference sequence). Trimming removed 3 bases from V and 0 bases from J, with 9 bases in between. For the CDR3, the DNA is TGTGCCAGCAGCTTCCGAGGGAGCTCCTATAATTCACCCCTCCACTTT. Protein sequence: CASSFRGSSYNSPLHF. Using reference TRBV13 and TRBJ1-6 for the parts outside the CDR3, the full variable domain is AAGVIQSPRHLIKEKRETATLKCYPIPRHDTVYWYQQGPGQDPQFLISFYEKMQSDKGSIPDRFSAQQFSDYHSELNMSSLELGDSALYFCASSFRGSSYNSPLHFGNGTRLTVT.